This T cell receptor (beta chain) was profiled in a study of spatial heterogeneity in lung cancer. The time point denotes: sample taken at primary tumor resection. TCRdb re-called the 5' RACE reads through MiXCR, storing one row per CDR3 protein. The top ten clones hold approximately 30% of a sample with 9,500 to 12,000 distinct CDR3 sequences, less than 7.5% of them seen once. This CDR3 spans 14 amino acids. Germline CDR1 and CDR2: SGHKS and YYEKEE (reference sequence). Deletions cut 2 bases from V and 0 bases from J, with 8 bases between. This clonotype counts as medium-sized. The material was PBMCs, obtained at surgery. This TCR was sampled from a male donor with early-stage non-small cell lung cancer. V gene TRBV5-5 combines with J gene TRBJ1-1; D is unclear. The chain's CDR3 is CASSFYEVNTEAFF. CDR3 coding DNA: TGTGCCAGCAGCTTTTATGAAGTGAACACTGAAGCTTTCTTT. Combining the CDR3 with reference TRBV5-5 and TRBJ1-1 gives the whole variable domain DAGVTQSPTHLIKTRGQQVTLRCSPISGHKSVSWYQQVLGQGPQFIFQYYEKEERGRGNFPDRFSARQFPNYSSELNVNALLLGDSALYLCASSFYEVNTEAFFGQGTRLTVV.